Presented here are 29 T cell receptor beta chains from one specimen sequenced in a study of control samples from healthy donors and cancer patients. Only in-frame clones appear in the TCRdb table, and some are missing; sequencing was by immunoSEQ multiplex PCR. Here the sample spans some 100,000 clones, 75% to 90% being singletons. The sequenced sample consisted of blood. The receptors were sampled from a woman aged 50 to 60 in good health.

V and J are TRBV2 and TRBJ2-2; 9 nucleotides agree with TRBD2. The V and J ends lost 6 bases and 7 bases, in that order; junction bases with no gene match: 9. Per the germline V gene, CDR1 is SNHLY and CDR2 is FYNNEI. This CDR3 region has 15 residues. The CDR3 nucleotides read TGTGCCAGCAGGCCCGCGGGAGGGGATGTCGGGGAGCTGTTTTTT. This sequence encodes CASRPAGGDVGELFF.

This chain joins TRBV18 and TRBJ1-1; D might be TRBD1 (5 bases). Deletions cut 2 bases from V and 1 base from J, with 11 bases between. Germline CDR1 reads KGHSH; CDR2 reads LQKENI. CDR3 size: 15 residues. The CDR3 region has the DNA TGTGCCAGCTCACCAAGGGGAAAAAGGAACACTGAAGCTTTCTTT. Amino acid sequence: CASSPRGKRNTEAFF.

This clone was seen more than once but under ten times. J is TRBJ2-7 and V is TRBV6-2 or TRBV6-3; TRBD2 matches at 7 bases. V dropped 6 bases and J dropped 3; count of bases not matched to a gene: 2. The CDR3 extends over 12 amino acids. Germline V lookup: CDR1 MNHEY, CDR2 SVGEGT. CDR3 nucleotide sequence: TGTGCCAGCAGCCAGCGGGGCTACGAGCAGTACTTC. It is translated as CASSQRGYEQYF.

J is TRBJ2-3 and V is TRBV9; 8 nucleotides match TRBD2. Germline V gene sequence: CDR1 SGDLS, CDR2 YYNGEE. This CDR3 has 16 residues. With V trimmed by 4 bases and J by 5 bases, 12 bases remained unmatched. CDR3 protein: CASSISTGGPGDTQYF. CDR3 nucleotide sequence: TGTGCCAGCAGCATATCCACGGGGGGGCCGGGAGATACGCAGTATTTT. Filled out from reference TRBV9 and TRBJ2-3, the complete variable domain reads DSGVTQTPKHLITATGQRVTLRCSPRSGDLSVYWYQQSLDQGLQFLIQYYNGEERAKGNILERFSAQQFPDLHSELNLSSLELGDSALYFCASSISTGGPGDTQYFGPGTRLTVL.

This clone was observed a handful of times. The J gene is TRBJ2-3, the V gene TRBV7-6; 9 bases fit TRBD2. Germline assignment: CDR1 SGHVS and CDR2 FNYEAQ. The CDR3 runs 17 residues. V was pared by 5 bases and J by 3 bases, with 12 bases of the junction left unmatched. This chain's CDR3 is CASSKGVASGATDTQYF. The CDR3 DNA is TGTGCCAGCAGCAAAGGGGTCGCTAGCGGGGCAACAGATACGCAGTATTTT. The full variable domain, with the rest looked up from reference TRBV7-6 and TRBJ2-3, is GAGVSQSPRYKVTKRGQDVALRCDPISGHVSLYWYRQALGQGPEFLTYFNYEAQQDKSGLPNDRFSAERPEGSISTLTIQRTEQRDSAMYRCASSKGVASGATDTQYFGPGTRLTVL.

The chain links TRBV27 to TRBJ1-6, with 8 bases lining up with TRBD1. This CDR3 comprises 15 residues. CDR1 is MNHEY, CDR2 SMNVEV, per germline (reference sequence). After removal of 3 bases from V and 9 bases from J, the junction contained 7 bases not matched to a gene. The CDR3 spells CASSLAQGAASPLHF. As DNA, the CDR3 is TGTGCCAGCAGTTTGGCCCAGGGGGCGGCTTCACCCCTCCACTTT.

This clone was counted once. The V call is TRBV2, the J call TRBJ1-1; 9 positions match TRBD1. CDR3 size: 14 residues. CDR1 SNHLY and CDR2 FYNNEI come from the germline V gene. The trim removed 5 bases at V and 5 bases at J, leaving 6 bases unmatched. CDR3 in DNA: TGTGCCAGCAGTAGGACAGGGGTGGTGACTGAAGCTTTCTTT. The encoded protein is CASSRTGVVTEAFF.

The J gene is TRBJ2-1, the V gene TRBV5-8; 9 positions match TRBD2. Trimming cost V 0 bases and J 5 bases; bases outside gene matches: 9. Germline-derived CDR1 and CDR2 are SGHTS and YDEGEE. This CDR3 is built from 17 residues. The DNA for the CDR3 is TGTGCCAGCAGCTTGGTACTAGCGGGCGACCCGGACAATGAGCAGTTCTTC. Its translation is CASSLVLAGDPDNEQFF. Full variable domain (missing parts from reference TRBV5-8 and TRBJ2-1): EAGVTQSPTHLIKTRGQQATLRCSPISGHTSVYWYQQALGLGLQFLLWYDEGEERNRGNFPPRFSGRQFPNYSSELNVNALELEDSALYLCASSLVLAGDPDNEQFFGPGTRLTVL.

The CDR3 sequence is CASSPLGGPLGGYTF. The CDR3 nucleotides are TGTGCCAGCTCACCCCTCGGGGGGCCCCTTGGGGGCTACACCTTC. This chain connects TRBV18 to TRBJ1-2; TRBD1 might be the D (6 bases). Looked up from germline, CDR1 is KGHSH and CDR2 is LQKENI. V lost 3 bases, J lost 8 bases, and 19 bases lay in between. CDR3 length: 15 amino acids.

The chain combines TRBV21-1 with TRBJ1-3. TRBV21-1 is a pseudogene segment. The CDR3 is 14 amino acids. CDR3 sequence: CASTNGYSGNTIYF. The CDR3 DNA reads TGTGCCAGCACCAACGGGTACTCTGGAAACACCATATATTTT.

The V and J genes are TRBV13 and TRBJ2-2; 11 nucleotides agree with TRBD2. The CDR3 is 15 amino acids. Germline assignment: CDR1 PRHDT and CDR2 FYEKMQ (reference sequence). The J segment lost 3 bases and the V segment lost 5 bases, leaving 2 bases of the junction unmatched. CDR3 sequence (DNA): TGTGCCAGCAGCCGGACTAGCGGGTACACCGGGGAGCTGTTTTTT. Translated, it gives CASSRTSGYTGELFF.

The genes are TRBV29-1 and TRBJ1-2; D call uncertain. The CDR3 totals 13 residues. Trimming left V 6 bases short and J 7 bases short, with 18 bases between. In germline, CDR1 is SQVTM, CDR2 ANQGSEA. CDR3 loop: CSVPSPAGGGYTF. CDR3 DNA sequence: TGCAGCGTCCCATCCCCAGCGGGCGGTGGCTACACCTTC.

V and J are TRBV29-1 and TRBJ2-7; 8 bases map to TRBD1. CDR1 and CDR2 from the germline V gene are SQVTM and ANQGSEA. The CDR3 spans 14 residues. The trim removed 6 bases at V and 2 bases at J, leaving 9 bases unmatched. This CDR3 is CSVMDREFPYEQYV. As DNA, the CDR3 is TGCAGCGTCATGGACAGGGAGTTCCCCTACGAGCAGTACGTC.

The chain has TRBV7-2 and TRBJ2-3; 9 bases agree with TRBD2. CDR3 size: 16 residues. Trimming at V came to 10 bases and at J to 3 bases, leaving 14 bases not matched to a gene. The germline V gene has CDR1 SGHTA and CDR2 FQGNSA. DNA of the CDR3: TGTGCCACGACCCCGGGGCGGGGGGGGATGACAGATACGCAGTATTTT. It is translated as CATTPGRGGMTDTQYF.

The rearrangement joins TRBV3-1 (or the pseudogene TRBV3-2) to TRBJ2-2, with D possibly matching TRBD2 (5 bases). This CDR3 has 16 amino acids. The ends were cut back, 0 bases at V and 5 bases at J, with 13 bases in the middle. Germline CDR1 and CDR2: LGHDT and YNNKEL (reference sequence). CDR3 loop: CASSQEWARGTGELFF. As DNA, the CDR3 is TGTGCCAGCAGCCAAGAGTGGGCGAGAGGGACCGGGGAGCTGTTTTTT.

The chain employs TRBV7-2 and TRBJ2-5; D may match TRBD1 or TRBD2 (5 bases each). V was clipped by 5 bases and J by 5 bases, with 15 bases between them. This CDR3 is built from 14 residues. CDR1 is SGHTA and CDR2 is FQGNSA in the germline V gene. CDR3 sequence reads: CASSHRRGGETQYF. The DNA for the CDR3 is TGTGCCAGCAGCCACCGTCGGGGCGGGGAGACCCAGTACTTC.

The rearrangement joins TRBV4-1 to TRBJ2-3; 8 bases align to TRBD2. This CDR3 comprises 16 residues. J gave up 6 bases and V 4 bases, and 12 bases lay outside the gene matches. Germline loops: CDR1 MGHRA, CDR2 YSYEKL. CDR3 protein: CASSPLKREFSDTQYF. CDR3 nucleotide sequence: TGCGCCAGCAGCCCCCTGAAGCGGGAGTTTTCCGATACGCAGTATTTT.

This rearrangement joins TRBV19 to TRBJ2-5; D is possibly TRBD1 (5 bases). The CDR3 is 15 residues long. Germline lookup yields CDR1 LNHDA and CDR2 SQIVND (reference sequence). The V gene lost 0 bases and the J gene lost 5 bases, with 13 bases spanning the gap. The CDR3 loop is CASSIDRAGLETQYF. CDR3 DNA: TGTGCCAGTAGTATAGATCGGGCAGGGCTGGAGACCCAGTACTTC.

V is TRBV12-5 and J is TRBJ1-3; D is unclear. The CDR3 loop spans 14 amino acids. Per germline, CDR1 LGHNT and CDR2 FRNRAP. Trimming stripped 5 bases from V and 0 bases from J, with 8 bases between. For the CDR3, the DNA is TGTGCTAGTGGTCAGCTACCCTCTGGAAACACCATATATTTT. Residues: CASGQLPSGNTIYF.

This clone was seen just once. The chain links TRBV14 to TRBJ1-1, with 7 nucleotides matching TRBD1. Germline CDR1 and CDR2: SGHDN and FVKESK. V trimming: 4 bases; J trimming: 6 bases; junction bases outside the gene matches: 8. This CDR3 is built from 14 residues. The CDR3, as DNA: TGTGCCAGCAGCCTCCAACCTCAGGGGGCTGAAGCTTTCTTT. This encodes CASSLQPQGAEAFF. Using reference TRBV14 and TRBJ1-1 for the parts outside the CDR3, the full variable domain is EAGVTQFPSHSVIEKGQTVTLRCDPISGHDNLYWYRRVMGKEIKFLLHFVKESKQDESGMPNNRFLAERTGGTYSTLKVQPAELEDSGVYFCASSLQPQGAEAFFGQGTRLTVV.

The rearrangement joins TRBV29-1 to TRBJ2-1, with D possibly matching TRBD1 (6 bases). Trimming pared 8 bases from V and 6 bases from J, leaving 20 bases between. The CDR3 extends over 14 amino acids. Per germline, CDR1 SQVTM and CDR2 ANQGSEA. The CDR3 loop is CSTGLWGQGNEQFF. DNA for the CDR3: TGCAGCACGGGATTGTGGGGGCAGGGCAATGAGCAGTTCTTC.

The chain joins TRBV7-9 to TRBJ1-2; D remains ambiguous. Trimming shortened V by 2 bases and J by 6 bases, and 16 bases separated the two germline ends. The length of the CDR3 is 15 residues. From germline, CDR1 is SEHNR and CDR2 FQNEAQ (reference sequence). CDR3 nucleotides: TGTGCCAGCAGCTTATCCGGACGGTCGCGCGATGGCTACACCTTC. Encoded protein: CASSLSGRSRDGYTF.

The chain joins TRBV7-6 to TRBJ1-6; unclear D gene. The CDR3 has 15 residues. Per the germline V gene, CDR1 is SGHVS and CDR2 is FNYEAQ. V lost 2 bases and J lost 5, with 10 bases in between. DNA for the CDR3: TGTGCCAGCAGCTTAACCGCCACCAATAATTCACCCCTCCACTTT. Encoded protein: CASSLTATNNSPLHF.

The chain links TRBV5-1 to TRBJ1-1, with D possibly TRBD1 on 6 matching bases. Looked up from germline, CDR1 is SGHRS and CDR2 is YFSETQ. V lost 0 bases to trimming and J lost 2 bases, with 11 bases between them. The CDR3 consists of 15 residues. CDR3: CASSLAPGANTEAFF. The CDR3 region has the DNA TGCGCCAGCAGCTTGGCCCCAGGGGCTAACACTGAAGCTTTCTTT.

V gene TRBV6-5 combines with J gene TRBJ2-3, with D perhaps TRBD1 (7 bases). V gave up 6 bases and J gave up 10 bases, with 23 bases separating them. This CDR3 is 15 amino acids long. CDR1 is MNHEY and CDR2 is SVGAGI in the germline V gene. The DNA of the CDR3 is TGTGCCAGCAGGGCCGCGGGACAGCAGTTTTCGGCGCAGTATTTT. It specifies CASRAAGQQFSAQYF.

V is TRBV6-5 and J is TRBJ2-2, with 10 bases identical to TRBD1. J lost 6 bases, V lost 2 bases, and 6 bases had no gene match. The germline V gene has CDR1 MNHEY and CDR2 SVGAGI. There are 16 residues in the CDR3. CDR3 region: CASSYHDRGHPGELFF. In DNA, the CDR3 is TGTGCCAGCAGTTACCATGACAGGGGGCATCCCGGGGAGCTGTTTTTT.

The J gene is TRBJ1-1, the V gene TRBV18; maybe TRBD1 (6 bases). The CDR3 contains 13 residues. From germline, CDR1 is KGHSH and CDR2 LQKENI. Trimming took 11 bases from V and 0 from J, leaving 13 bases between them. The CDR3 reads CAAAGAMNTEAFF. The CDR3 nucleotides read TGTGCCGCAGCAGGGGCCATGAACACTGAAGCTTTCTTT.

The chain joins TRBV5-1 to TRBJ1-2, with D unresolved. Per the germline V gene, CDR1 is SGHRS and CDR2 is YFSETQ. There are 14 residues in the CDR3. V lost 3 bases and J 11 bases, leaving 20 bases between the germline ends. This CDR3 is CASSSQAGRSGYTF. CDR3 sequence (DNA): TGCGCCAGCAGCTCCCAGGCGGGCAGGTCGGGATACACCTTC.

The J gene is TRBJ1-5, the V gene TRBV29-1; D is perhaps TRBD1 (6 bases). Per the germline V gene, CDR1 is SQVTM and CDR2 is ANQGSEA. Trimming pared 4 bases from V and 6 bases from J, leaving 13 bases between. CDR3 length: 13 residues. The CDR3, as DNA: TGCAGCGTTGGGGGGCCAGTGGGTCAGCCCCAGCATTTT. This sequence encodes CSVGGPVGQPQHF. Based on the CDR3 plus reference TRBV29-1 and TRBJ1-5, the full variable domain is SAVISQKPSRDICQRGTSLTIQCQVDSQVTMMFWYRQQPGQSLTLIATANQGSEATYESGFVIDKFPISRPNLTFSTLTVSNMSPEDSSIYLCSVGGPVGQPQHFGDGTRLSIL.